Listed here are 25 T cell receptor beta chains from one sample, sequenced in a study of regulatory T cells in long-lasting Graves disease. The time point here: persistent/refractory GD, antithyroid drugs over 5 years with positive TRAb. PBMCs provided the RNA from which the TCR library was made. iRepertoire HTBI primers and Arm-PCR of CDR3 regions built TCR beta libraries. TCRdb passed the multiplex PCR reads through MiXCR, listing each CDR3 protein once. The table has around 340,000 distinct CDR3 sequences, roughly a fifth seen once. Sequencing used peripheral blood mononuclear cells (PBMCs), obtained when the disease was refractory, from a patient treated with antithyroid drugs. These receptors were taken from a female donor with Graves disease.

The J gene is TRBJ2-7, the V gene TRBV6-2 or TRBV6-3, with D perhaps given as TRBD1 or TRBD2 (5 bases each). Germline assignment: CDR1 MNHEY and CDR2 SVGEGT. The V end was cut by 5 bases, the J end by 0 bases, with 17 bases between. This CDR3 comprises 16 residues. The CDR3 loop reads CASSEGPGAFSYEQYF. Here the CDR3 DNA reads TGTGCCAGCAGTGAAGGCCCCGGGGCTTTCTCCTACGAGCAGTACTTC.

The chain combines TRBV20-1 with TRBJ2-1, with a tentative D call TRBD2 (5 bases). CDR3 length: 12 residues. Trimming left V 5 bases short and J 5 bases short, with 10 bases between. Germline V gene sequence: CDR1 DFQATT, CDR2 SNEGSKA (reference sequence). CDR3 bases: TGCAGTGCTCCGGACTGGCACAATGAGCAGTTCTTC. As protein: CSAPDWHNEQFF.

Concerning this clonotype itself: This may arise from a read error, as a much more abundant clone is one base away. The chain couples TRBV20-1 to TRBJ1-2; D unresolved. The germline V gene encodes CDR1 DFQATT and CDR2 SNEGSKA (reference sequence). This CDR3 spans 12 amino acids. V lost 1 base and J lost 5, with 8 bases in between. CDR3 sequence reads: CSARADVYGYTF. The CDR3 bases are TGCAGTGCTAGAGCAGACGTGTATGGCTACACCTTC.

This clonotype came up a few times. V gene TRBV28 combines with J gene TRBJ2-7; D not resolved. Germline V gene lookup returns CDR1 MDHEN and CDR2 SYDVKM. Trimming stripped 2 bases from V and 3 bases from J, with 8 bases between. The CDR3 totals 13 residues. The CDR3 region is CASSLEEVYEQYF. The CDR3, as DNA: TGTGCCAGCAGTTTAGAGGAAGTCTACGAGCAGTACTTC.

This clonotype was seen ten or more times. This chain links TRBV6-1 with TRBJ1-1, with a tentative D call TRBD1 (5 bases). Trimming took off 6 bases at V and 4 bases at J, with 6 bases between the two ends. CDR3 length: 11 residues. CDR1 is MNHNS and CDR2 is SASEGT in the germline V gene. DNA for the CDR3: TGTGCCAGCAGGGGGGTCACTGAAGCTTTCTTT. Protein sequence: CASRGVTEAFF.

The table lists this clonotype with many counts. One end of the junction fails to match germline, which may point to a read error. The chain carries TRBV20-1 and TRBJ1-1; 7 bases agree with TRBD1. The CDR3 covers 13 residues. Germline lookup yields CDR1 DFQATT and CDR2 SNEGSKA (reference sequence). CDR3 sequence: CSARVLEGQKLIF. Written as DNA, the CDR3 is TGCAGTGCTAGAGTTCTCGAGGGACAGAAGTTGATCTTT.

The chain is built from TRBV19 and TRBJ2-2; D possibly corresponds to TRBD1 (6 bases). The CDR3 totals 14 residues. The V and J ends lost 8 bases and 3 bases respectively, with 13 bases between them. Looked up from germline, CDR1 is LNHDA and CDR2 is SQIVND (reference sequence). This CDR3 is CASRKAGDTGELFF. CDR3 sequence (DNA): TGTGCCAGTCGGAAGGCAGGGGACACCGGGGAGCTGTTTTTT.

This clonotype was seen a few times. J is TRBJ2-7 and V is TRBV20-1; TRBD2 might be the D (7 bases). Germline-derived CDR1 and CDR2 are DFQATT and SNEGSKA (reference sequence). The CDR3 sequence is 15 residues long. The V end was cut by 0 bases, the J end by 4 bases, with 16 bases between. DNA of the CDR3: TGCAGTGCTAGAGATTGGGGGGGCGACAATTACGAGCAGTACTTC. Translating it yields CSARDWGGDNYEQYF.

The genes are TRBV6-4 and TRBJ1-4; perhaps TRBD1 as D (6 bases). The CDR3 covers 16 residues. Germline CDR1 and CDR2: MRHNA and SNTAGT. V was clipped by 5 bases and J by 3 bases, with 16 bases between them. The CDR3: CASSYDGGRANEKLFF. CDR3 coding DNA: TGTGCCAGCAGTTATGACGGGGGCAGGGCTAATGAAAAACTGTTTTTT.

V gene TRBV5-4 combines with J gene TRBJ2-5, with 9 bases lining up with TRBD1. The germline CDR1 and CDR2 sequences are SGHNT and YYREEE (reference sequence). The CDR3 loop spans 14 amino acids. V shed 3 bases and J 5 bases; nucleotides not matched to a gene: 5. The CDR3 DNA reads TGTGCCAGCAGCTCACAGGGGGCGGGTGAGACCCAGTACTTC. Protein product: CASSSQGAGETQYF.

The gene calls are TRBV28 and TRBJ2-6; D gene ambiguous. Trimming stripped 5 bases from V and 0 bases from J, with 8 bases between. Germline CDR1 reads MDHEN; CDR2 reads SYDVKM. The CDR3 length is 15 residues. CDR3 protein: CASSDVSSGANVLTF. The DNA of the CDR3 is TGTGCCAGCAGTGACGTTAGCTCTGGGGCCAACGTCCTGACTTTC.

This clonotype has a count of ten or more. The chain recombines TRBV2 with TRBJ2-2; D is perhaps TRBD1 (5 bases). This CDR3 comprises 14 residues. Germline V gives CDR1 SNHLY, CDR2 FYNNEI. V was clipped by 8 bases and J by 0 bases, with 10 bases between them. The DNA for the CDR3 is TGTGCCAGCCTACAGGTTACGAACACCGGGGAGCTGTTTTTT. This sequence encodes CASLQVTNTGELFF.

There are many counts of this clonotype. The V gene is TRBV2, the J gene TRBJ2-7; a weak D match, TRBD2 (6 bases). Trimming took 7 bases from V and 7 from J, leaving 20 bases between them. Germline V lookup: CDR1 SNHLY, CDR2 FYNNEI. The CDR3 sequence is 14 residues long. This chain's CDR3 is CASKGSSPRGEQYF. The CDR3 region has the DNA TGTGCCAGCAAAGGGAGCTCCCCCCGGGGGGAGCAGTACTTC.

This chain links TRBV20-1 with TRBJ2-4; no clear D gene. CDR1 is DFQATT and CDR2 is SNEGSKA in the germline V gene (reference sequence). Trimming left V 3 bases short and J 6 bases short, with 21 bases between. There are 16 residues in the CDR3. CDR3 DNA: TGCAGTGCTAGGGATCTCGTTGGCGCAAGAAGAAACATTCAGTACTTC. Protein: CSARDLVGARRNIQYF.

The gene calls are TRBV7-8 and TRBJ2-2; D remains ambiguous. The CDR3 length is 15 residues. CDR1 and CDR2 (germline): SGHVS, FQNEAQ. V shed 1 base and J shed 0 bases, with 6 bases lying between them. The CDR3 DNA is TGTGCCAGCAGCTTAGATCACACGAACACCGGGGAGCTGTTTTTT. Its translation: CASSLDHTNTGELFF.

This clonotype was picked up many times. The chain recombines TRBV15 with TRBJ1-6; unclear D gene. The CDR3 is 13 amino acids. Trimming removed 0 bases at V and 7 bases at J, with 4 bases between. CDR1 and CDR2 from the germline V gene are LNHNV and YYDKDF (reference sequence). CDR3 residues: CATSRDLNSPLHF. The CDR3 coding sequence is TGTGCCACCAGCAGAGACCTCAATTCACCCCTCCACTTT.

V is TRBV7-3 and J is TRBJ2-1; the D gene is possibly TRBD1 (5 bases). With 5 bases removed from V and 6 bases from J, the gap between germline ends came to 11 bases. CDR3 length: 13 residues. Germline CDR1 SGHTA, CDR2 FQGTGA. CDR3 sequence: CASSPGQGNEQFF. In DNA form, the CDR3 reads TGTGCCAGCAGCCCTGGTCAGGGCAATGAGCAGTTCTTC.

This chain connects TRBV12-3 or TRBV12-4 to TRBJ1-1, with D unclear. V gave up 6 bases and J gave up 11 bases, with 16 bases separating them. The CDR3 contains 12 residues. CDR3 in amino acids: CASSYSVGFAFF. CDR3 bases: TGTGCCAGCAGCTACTCCGTGGGTTTTGCTTTCTTT.

V usage is TRBV7-2 and J usage is TRBJ1-3; D is uncertain. From germline, CDR1 is SGHTA and CDR2 FQGNSA. The CDR3 consists of 14 residues. Trimming cost V 5 bases and J 0 bases, with 8 bases left between them. The CDR3 coding sequence is TGTGCCAGCAGCCCATGGGGCTCTGGAAACACCATATATTTT. Translation gives CASSPWGSGNTIYF.

In this sample, this clonotype turned up many times. V and J are TRBV20-1 and TRBJ2-4, with D perhaps given as TRBD1 or TRBD2 (5 bases each). CDR1 is DFQATT, CDR2 SNEGSKA, per germline (reference sequence). The CDR3 runs 12 residues. Trimming cost V 3 bases and J 9 bases, with 12 bases left between them. The DNA of the CDR3 is TGCAGTGCTAGGAGGGGCGAGAGCATTCAGTACTTC. This gives the protein CSARRGESIQYF.

This chain connects TRBV19 to TRBJ2-2; TRBD2 aligns across 7 bases. CDR1 is LNHDA, CDR2 SQIVND, per germline (reference sequence). The V segment lost 7 bases and the J segment 1 base; nucleotides outside the gene matches: 6. The CDR3 runs 15 residues. Written as DNA, the CDR3 is TGTGCCAGTAACGGGGTAGCGGGGAACACCGGGGAGCTGTTTTTT. Translating gives CASNGVAGNTGELFF.

This clonotype was counted at least ten times. This sequence joins TRBV11-2 and TRBJ2-2; no reliable D call. Trimming stripped 1 base from V and 2 bases from J, with 8 bases between. This CDR3 is 15 amino acids long. Germline V lookup: CDR1 SGHAT, CDR2 FQNNGV. Here the CDR3 DNA reads TGTGCCAGCAGCTTAGGGCTGACTAACACCGGGGAGCTGTTTTTT. This encodes CASSLGLTNTGELFF. Together with reference TRBV11-2 and TRBJ2-2, the CDR3 gives the full variable domain: EAGVAQSPRYKIIEKRQSVAFWCNPISGHATLYWYQQILGQGPKLLIQFQNNGVVDDSQLPKDRFSAERLKGVDSTLKIQPAKLEDSAVYLCASSLGLTNTGELFFGEGSRLTVL.

This clonotype has a count of ten or more. V and J are TRBV7-2 and TRBJ1-4, with D perhaps TRBD1 (6 bases). This CDR3 is built from 15 residues. The V gene's germline CDR1 is SGHTA and CDR2 FQGNSA. Trimming pared 5 bases from V and 4 bases from J, leaving 14 bases between. The CDR3 bases are TGTGCCAGCAGCCTACAGGGCTCACATAATGAAAAACTGTTTTTT. It codes for CASSLQGSHNEKLFF.

This clonotype appeared many times. The chain couples TRBV7-8 to TRBJ1-6; D is undetermined. Germline CDR1 reads SGHVS; CDR2 reads FQNEAQ. V lost 0 bases to trimming and J lost 8 bases, with 11 bases between them. This CDR3 region has 15 residues. CDR3 protein: CASSLAAVFDSPLHF. The CDR3 nucleotides are TGTGCCAGCAGCTTAGCGGCCGTTTTTGATTCACCCCTCCACTTT.

The J gene is TRBJ2-4, the V gene TRBV4-1, with a tentative D call TRBD1 (6 bases). The V and J ends lost 1 base and 3 bases respectively, with 22 bases between them. In germline, CDR1 is MGHRA, CDR2 YSYEKL. The CDR3 totals 19 residues. The DNA of the CDR3 is TGCGCCAGCAGCCAAGTCAGATCGCCAACAGGGTGGGTCAAAAACATTCAGTACTTC. It specifies CASSQVRSPTGWVKNIQYF.